This T cell receptor (beta chain) was identified during a study of tumor-infiltrating lymphocytes in primary liver carcinoma. Study context: The neoplasms were of stage T1-T3 N0M0, with dimensions of roughly 4.2 to 10 cm across. Regarding the study as a whole: Only about 7.5-25% of top clones were detected in all five tumor regions. Tumors had a significantly higher top-250-clone fraction than blood (p = 0.039).

For each extraction, RNA and DNA were obtained together from around 18-30 mg of unsorted bulk tissue. Treatment-naive at the time, the patients had chronic HBV infection. As to this clonotype: Antigen specificity is unknown.

With roughly 540 ng total RNA as template and a constant-region primer, TCR beta cDNA was made. Employing slightly modified ARM-PCR, three nested multiplex PCR rounds were run, and these gave rise to the TCR beta libraries. The two initial PCR rounds, approximately 10 cycles each, used TRBV1-TRBV30 forward and C-beta reverse primers. TCRdb passed the multiplex PCR reads through MiXCR, listing each CDR3 protein once. The sample consists of about 110,000 distinct CDR3 sequences, 50% to 65% of them appearing once. The CDR3 length is 15 residues. Germline V lookup: CDR1 MNHEY, CDR2 SVGEGT. The ends lost 4 bases at V and 7 bases at J; junction bases unmatched: 12.

The sample was liver tumor tissue from sampling region 1. Subset denoted: tumor region T1, superior pole. This TCR came from a woman aged 55-69 years with primary liver carcinoma and hepatitis B virus infection. The genes are TRBV6-2 or TRBV6-3 and TRBJ1-1, with 7 bases fitting TRBD1. CDR3: CASSSLRQGSHEAFF. CDR3 nucleotides: TGTGCCAGCAGTTCGTTAAGACAGGGTTCTCATGAAGCTTTCTTT.